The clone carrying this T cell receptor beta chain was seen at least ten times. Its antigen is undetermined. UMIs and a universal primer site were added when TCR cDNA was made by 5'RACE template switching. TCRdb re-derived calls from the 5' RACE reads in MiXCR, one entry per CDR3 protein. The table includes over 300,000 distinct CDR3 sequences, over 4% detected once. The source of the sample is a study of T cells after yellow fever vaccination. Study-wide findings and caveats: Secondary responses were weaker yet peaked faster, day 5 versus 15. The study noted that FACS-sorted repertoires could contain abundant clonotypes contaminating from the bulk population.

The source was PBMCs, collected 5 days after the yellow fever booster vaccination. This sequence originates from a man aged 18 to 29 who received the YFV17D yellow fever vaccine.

The CDR3 bases are TGTGCCAGCTCACCTGGAACCTCAAACTCCTACGAGCAGTACTTC. Translated, it gives CASSPGTSNSYEQYF. This chain uses TRBV18 with TRBJ2-7, with D hard to call. Germline V gene lookup returns CDR1 KGHSH and CDR2 LQKENI. The CDR3 sequence is 15 residues long. Trimming took 3 bases from V and 0 from J, leaving 12 bases between them.